The source of this T cell receptor beta chain is a study of blood T cell repertoires in COVID-19. As regards this clone: This likely traces to a read error, being one base from a far larger clone. Other DNA sequences of this sample code for an identical CDR3.

In the authors' workflow: How many nucleated cells were present was estimated from reference gene primer amplification. Measured with immunoSEQ multiplex PCR; TCRdb has only the in-frame clones, and not every one. That table supplies the V and J calls and clone size; D and trimming were determined from the DNA. The sample has 55,000 to 65,000 clones, roughly 77% seen once. The CDR3 sequence is 17 residues long. Germline V gene lookup returns CDR1 WNHNN and CDR2 SYGVQD (reference sequence). The trim removed 0 bases at V and 7 bases at J, leaving 9 bases unmatched. During active infection, Seattle patients enrolled and were then monitored through disease.

The material sequenced was peripheral blood. This TCR came from a man aged 60 to 75 with COVID-19, enrolled during active disease. V gene TRBV10-1 combines with J gene TRBJ2-2; 9 nucleotides agree with TRBD2. CDR3 DNA sequence: TGCGCCAGCAGTGAGTCAATCGCGGGGGGGGAGGGCGGGGAGCTGTTTTTT. The encoded protein is CASSESIAGGEGGELFF.